This T cell receptor (beta chain) was sequenced for a study of T cells in Graves' hyperthyroidism and ophthalmopathy. Study in general: Peripheral blood was acquired at first diagnosis, ahead of any therapy whatsoever. Notes on the study in general: Blood held most thyroid clonotypes expanded above 0.001 frequency.

TCR beta CDR3 region amplification was performed from RNA transcripts. First-round RT-PCR with HTBI primers amplified the TCR CDR3 region. TCRdb re-derived calls from the multiplex PCR reads in MiXCR, one entry per CDR3 protein. The table lists 640,000 or so distinct CDR3 sequences, roughly 14% of them singletons. The CDR3 covers 13 residues. The junction had 7 bases not matched to a gene; V was cut back by 9 bases and J by 5 bases. Germline V gene lookup returns CDR1 ENHRY and CDR2 SYGVKD. Diagnosis rested on symptoms, serum thyroxine and TRAb, thyroid ultrasound, and orbital computed tomography. Source material for PBMCs was 10 ml fresh peripheral blood. This clonotype was counted at least ten times. Its antigen remains unidentified.

This chain links TRBV10-3 with TRBJ2-7; 10 nucleotides agree with TRBD2. This clonotype was sampled from a woman aged 40-49 years with Graves' ophthalmopathy. Sequenced sample: blood. The CDR3 DNA sequence: TGTGCCATTGGTGAGCGGGAGGGCCACGAGCAGTACTTC. Protein sequence: CAIGEREGHEQYF.